These 18 T cell receptor beta chains were sequenced from one sample in a study of CD8+CD57+ T cells in acquired aplastic anemia. Patients sequenced had flow cytometry evidence of CD8+CD57+ cell expansion. Genomic DNA, serving as template, underwent TCR beta VDJ and CDR3 profiling. TCRdb used MiXCR to reprocess the reads, holding one entry per CDR3 protein. The sample records about 120,000 distinct CDR3 sequences, under 60% being singletons. Sequencing was done on a sample of sorted CD4+, CD8+, or CD8+CD57+ T cells (not recorded which) from PBMCs. The receptors here all came from a human donor with aplastic anemia.

The chain has TRBV7-2 and TRBJ1-1; D uncertain. CDR1 is SGHTA, CDR2 FQGNSA, per germline. This CDR3 contains 13 residues. The CDR3 nucleotides are TGTGCGGGAGGAGGAAGGATGAACACTGAAGCTTTCTTT. Translation gives CAGGGRMNTEAFF.

The J gene is TRBJ1-1, the V gene TRBV7-3; D uncertain. Looked up from germline, CDR1 is SGHTA and CDR2 is FQGTGA. The V end lost 2 bases, the J end lost 3 bases, and 7 bases lay between the germline ends. The CDR3 spans 13 residues. In nucleotides, the CDR3 is TGTGCCAGCAGCTTAGAAATCGACACTGAAGCTTTCTTT. Its translation is CASSLEIDTEAFF.

This chain connects TRBV12-3 or TRBV12-4 to TRBJ1-2; TRBD1 might be the D (5 bases). V was pared by 7 bases and J by 4 bases, with 10 bases between. The CDR3 is 12 residues long. In nucleotides, the CDR3 is TGTGCCAGCACTCCCGGGACCTATGGCTACACCTTC. The encoded protein is CASTPGTYGYTF.

In its sample, this clonotype was seen many times. The chain is built from TRBV2 and TRBJ2-2; 10 bases fit TRBD2. The V gene end was trimmed by 7 bases and the J gene end by 4 bases; junction bases not matched to a gene: 18. CDR3 size: 19 residues. Germline V CDR1 and CDR2: SNHLY, FYNNEI. CDR3 protein: CASTHQRASGSLSTGELFF. The DNA of the CDR3 is TGTGCCAGCACTCATCAAAGAGCTAGCGGGAGTCTGAGCACCGGGGAGCTGTTTTTT.

This clonotype appeared a few times. CDR3 sequence (DNA): TGTGCCAGCAGTCCTACCTCCTACGAGCAGTACTTC. Translation gives CASSPTSYEQYF. The chain combines TRBV7-2 with TRBJ2-7; no definite D call. The V end was cut by 6 bases, the J end by 0 bases, with 6 bases between. This CDR3 has 12 residues. The germline V gene encodes CDR1 SGHTA and CDR2 FQGNSA.

The J gene is TRBJ1-2, the V gene TRBV19, with a possible D match to TRBD1 (5 bases). The V gene's germline CDR1 is LNHDA and CDR2 SQIVND (reference sequence). Trimming cost V 2 bases and J 7 bases, with 11 bases left between them. This CDR3 region has 13 residues. The CDR3 sequence: CASSIWEGRGYTF. The DNA for the CDR3 is TGTGCCAGTAGTATATGGGAGGGACGTGGCTACACCTTC.

The V call is TRBV19, the J call TRBJ1-4; D unclear. The CDR3 sequence is 13 residues long. Trimming shortened V by 3 bases and J by 5 bases, and 7 bases separated the two germline ends. Germline CDR1 reads LNHDA; CDR2 reads SQIVND (reference sequence). In DNA form, the CDR3 reads TGTGCCAGTAGTATGACGGCGAATGAAAAACTGTTTTTT. Amino acid sequence: CASSMTANEKLFF.

This clonotype was seen many times. The chain is built from TRBV4-3 and TRBJ2-1; D possibly uses TRBD1 or TRBD2 (5 bases each). The V end was cut by 0 bases, the J end by 12 bases, with 12 bases between. Germline V CDR1 and CDR2: LGHNA, YSLEER. This CDR3 is built from 13 residues. CDR3 region: CASSQDGGLGQFF. The CDR3 DNA reads as TGCGCCAGCAGCCAAGATGGGGGATTGGGGCAGTTCTTC.

This sequence joins TRBV5-1 and TRBJ1-1, with D possibly being TRBD1 (5 bases). The V and J ends lost 3 bases and 5 bases respectively, with 14 bases between them. The germline gives CDR1 SGHRS, CDR2 YFSETQ. The CDR3 is 14 amino acids. This CDR3 is CASSSGGTMTEAFF. CDR3 coding DNA: TGCGCCAGCAGCTCTGGGGGGACGATGACTGAAGCTTTCTTT.

The chain recombines TRBV19 with TRBJ1-1, with D hard to call. The V end lost 3 bases, the J end lost 8 bases, and 13 bases lay between the germline ends. The CDR3 loop spans 13 amino acids. Germline CDR1 reads LNHDA; CDR2 reads SQIVND (reference sequence). CDR3 residues: CASSMGAIVEAFF. Written as DNA, the CDR3 is TGTGCCAGTAGTATGGGAGCCATCGTCGAAGCTTTCTTT.

J is TRBJ2-7 and V is TRBV20-1; D is unresolved. Germline V gene data show CDR1 as DFQATT and CDR2 as SNEGSKA (reference sequence). CDR3 length: 13 amino acids. The germline V and J ends were trimmed by 0 bases and 0 bases, with 6 bases remaining between them. CDR3 region: CSARDPDSYEQYF. The CDR3 coding sequence is TGCAGTGCTAGAGACCCTGACTCCTACGAGCAGTACTTC.

The J gene is TRBJ1-1, the V gene TRBV10-3; TRBD1 might be the D (6 bases). The germline CDR1 and CDR2 sequences are ENHRY and SYGVKD. V was clipped by 9 bases and J by 4 bases, with 18 bases between them. The CDR3 covers 14 residues. CDR3: CAIQGSGVFTEAFF. CDR3 bases: TGTGCCATTCAGGGGTCTGGGGTTTTCACTGAAGCTTTCTTT.

This clonotype was detected only a few times. V usage is TRBV6-1 and J usage is TRBJ1-4, with D perhaps TRBD1 (5 bases). Trimming took 6 bases from V and 0 from J, leaving 11 bases between them. Per the germline V gene, CDR1 is MNHNS and CDR2 is SASEGT. The CDR3 runs to 15 residues. This CDR3 is CASSSGRATNEKLFF. Written as DNA, the CDR3 is TGTGCCAGCAGCAGCGGCAGGGCAACTAATGAAAAACTGTTTTTT.

In its sample, this clonotype was seen a few times. The chain uses TRBV13 and TRBJ2-3; D unresolved. Germline CDR1 PRHDT, CDR2 FYEKMQ (reference sequence). The CDR3 has 14 amino acids. Trimming left V 8 bases short and J 0 bases short, with 12 bases between. The CDR3 sequence: CASRGTTSTDTQYF. In nucleotides, the CDR3 is TGTGCCAGCCGCGGTACAACTAGCACAGATACGCAGTATTTT.

J is TRBJ1-4 and V is TRBV20-1; unclear D gene. The CDR3 has 14 amino acids. CDR1 is DFQATT, CDR2 SNEGSKA, per germline (reference sequence). Trimming left V 4 bases short and J 0 bases short, with 9 bases between. The CDR3 loop is CSAMRGATNEKLFF. Here the CDR3 DNA reads TGCAGTGCTATGCGGGGTGCAACTAATGAAAAACTGTTTTTT.

A few counts support this clonotype. J is TRBJ1-3 and V is TRBV10-3; D gene unclear. CDR1 ENHRY and CDR2 SYGVKD come from the germline V gene. CDR3 length: 13 residues. Deletions cut 3 bases from V and 2 bases from J, with 5 bases between. CDR3 nucleotide sequence: TGTGCCATCAGTGAAAGGGCTGGAAACACCATATATTTT. Its protein product is CAISERAGNTIYF.

The V call is TRBV5-1, the J call TRBJ1-1; D ambiguous. V lost 7 bases and J lost 7, with 20 bases in between. The CDR3 has 14 residues. The germline gives CDR1 SGHRS, CDR2 YFSETQ. Here the CDR3 DNA reads TGCGCCAGCCTAGACCCCCGCTCGAGTGATGAAGCTTTCTTT. It is translated as CASLDPRSSDEAFF.

The chain uses TRBV12-3 or TRBV12-4 and TRBJ1-6; 7 nucleotides line up with TRBD1. J lost 3 bases, V lost 0 bases, and 2 bases had no gene match. CDR3 length: 16 amino acids. This CDR3 is CASSLARQGYNSPLHF. CDR3 bases: TGTGCCAGCAGTTTAGCGCGACAGGGCTATAATTCACCCCTCCACTTT.